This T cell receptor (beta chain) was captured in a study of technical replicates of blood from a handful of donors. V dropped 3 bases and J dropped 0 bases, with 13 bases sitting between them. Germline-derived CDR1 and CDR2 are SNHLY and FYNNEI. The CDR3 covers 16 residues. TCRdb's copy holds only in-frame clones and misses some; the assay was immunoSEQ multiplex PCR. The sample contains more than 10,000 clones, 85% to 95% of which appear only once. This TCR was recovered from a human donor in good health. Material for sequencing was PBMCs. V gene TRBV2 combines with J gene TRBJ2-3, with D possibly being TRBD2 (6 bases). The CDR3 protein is CASSDGLSGSTDTQYF. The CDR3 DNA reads TGTGCCAGCAGTGATGGGCTTAGCGGAAGCACAGATACGCAGTATTTT.